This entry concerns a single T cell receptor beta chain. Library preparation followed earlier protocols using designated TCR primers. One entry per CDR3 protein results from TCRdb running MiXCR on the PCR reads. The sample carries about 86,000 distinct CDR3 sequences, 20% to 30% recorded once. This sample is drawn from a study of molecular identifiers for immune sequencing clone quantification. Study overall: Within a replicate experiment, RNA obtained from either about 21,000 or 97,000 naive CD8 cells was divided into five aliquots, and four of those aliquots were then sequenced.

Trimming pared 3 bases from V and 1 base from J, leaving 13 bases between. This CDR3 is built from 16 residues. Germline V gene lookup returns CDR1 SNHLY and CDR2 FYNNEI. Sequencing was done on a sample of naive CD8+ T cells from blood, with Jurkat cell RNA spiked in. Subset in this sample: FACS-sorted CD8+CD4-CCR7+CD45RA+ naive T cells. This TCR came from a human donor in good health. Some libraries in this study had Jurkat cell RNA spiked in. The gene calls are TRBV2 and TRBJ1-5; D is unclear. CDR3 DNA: TGTGCCAGCAGTGATGCGATCCGGAAAAGCAATCAGCCCCAGCATTTT. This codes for CASSDAIRKSNQPQHF.